These 21 T cell receptor beta chains were all obtained from the same sample, sequenced in a study of control samples from healthy donors and cancer patients. Profiling relied on immunoSEQ multiplex PCR, and the TCRdb table lists in-frame clones only, not all of them. The sample shows about 51,000 clones, roughly 89% of them seen only once. Sequencing input: PBMCs. The receptors here all came from a man aged 40-55 years with colorectal cancer.

The genes are TRBV6-1 and TRBJ2-1, with D possibly matching TRBD1 (6 bases). The ends were cut back, 3 bases at V and 7 bases at J, with 16 bases in the middle. The CDR3 has 15 residues. Per the germline V gene, CDR1 is MNHNS and CDR2 is SASEGT. The CDR3 protein is CASSDFQGQTNEQFF. The CDR3 DNA reads as TGTGCCAGCAGTGATTTCCAGGGGCAGACTAATGAGCAGTTCTTC.

This clone was found once. Other DNA sequences in this sample translate to the same CDR3. The J gene is TRBJ1-2, the V gene TRBV28; D is ambiguous. With 5 bases removed from V and 8 bases from J, the gap between germline ends came to 15 bases. This CDR3 spans 13 amino acids. CDR1 is MDHEN, CDR2 SYDVKM, per germline. CDR3 sequence (DNA): TGTGCCAGCAGTCGCCCCGGACGGGCGGGCTACACCTTC. This codes for CASSRPGRAGYTF.

This chain joins TRBV15 and TRBJ1-2; the D is unclear. Germline V gives CDR1 LNHNV, CDR2 YYDKDF (reference sequence). This CDR3 comprises 14 residues. V shed 0 bases and J shed 2 bases, with 7 bases lying between them. The CDR3 sequence: CATSREKVNYGYTF. The CDR3 DNA is TGTGCCACCAGCAGAGAAAAGGTCAACTATGGCTACACCTTC.

This chain connects TRBV6-5 to TRBJ2-7, with TRBD2 identical over 11 bases. CDR3 length equals 16 residues. With V trimmed by 0 bases and J by 4 bases, 5 bases remained unmatched. CDR1 is MNHEY and CDR2 is SVGAGI in the germline V gene. Here the CDR3 reads CASSYSLAGVGYEQYF. The CDR3 nucleotides read TGTGCCAGCAGTTACTCACTAGCGGGAGTAGGTTACGAGCAGTACTTC.

The J gene is TRBJ2-7, the V gene TRBV10-2; D unclear. Germline V gene data show CDR1 as WSHSY and CDR2 as SAAADI. The CDR3 extends over 15 amino acids. Trimming shortened V by 3 bases and J by 6 bases, and 18 bases separated the two germline ends. In DNA form, the CDR3 reads TGCGCCAGCAGTGATCGGACGACTTTAGGTAGCGAGCAGTACTTC. As protein: CASSDRTTLGSEQYF.

On this clone itself: Compared with germline, one end of the junction differs, possibly owing to a read error. V gene TRBV6-5 combines with J gene TRBJ1-2; D gene unclear. CDR1 and CDR2 from the germline V gene are MNHEY and SVGAGI. The CDR3 extends over 12 amino acids. DNA of the CDR3: TGTGCCAGCAGTTCAACTAATTATGGCTACACCTTC. It translates to CASSSTNYGYTF.

The chain recombines TRBV15 with TRBJ2-2, with 8 positions matching TRBD1. Germline V gives CDR1 LNHNV, CDR2 YYDKDF (reference sequence). With 3 bases clipped from V and 5 bases from J, the junction kept 5 bases outside the gene matches. The CDR3 loop spans 15 amino acids. CDR3 nucleotide sequence: TGTGCCACCAGCAGTAGACAGGGGAAAACCGGGGAGCTGTTTTTT. It specifies CATSSRQGKTGELFF.

V gene TRBV7-2 combines with J gene TRBJ1-2; 9 bases match TRBD1. V lost 5 bases to trimming and J lost 6 bases; unmatched junction nucleotides: 4. Germline V gene sequence: CDR1 SGHTA, CDR2 FQGNSA. This CDR3 has 13 amino acids. Written as DNA, the CDR3 is TGTGCCAGCAGCGTAAGGGACAGGGATGGCTACACCTTC. Amino acids: CASSVRDRDGYTF. Full variable domain (missing parts from reference TRBV7-2 and TRBJ1-2): GAGVSQSPSNKVTEKGKDVELRCDPISGHTALYWYRQSLGQGLEFLIYFQGNSAPDKSGLPSDRFSAERTGGSVSTLTIQRTQQEDSAVYLCASSVRDRDGYTFGSGTRLTVV.

This chain links TRBV5-4 with TRBJ2-1, with D maybe TRBD2 (6 bases). Per the germline V gene, CDR1 is SGHNT and CDR2 is YYREEE (reference sequence). V shed 3 bases and J shed 1 base, with 8 bases lying between them. The CDR3 loop spans 14 amino acids. CDR3 sequence: CASSWGDSYNEQFF. The CDR3 region has the DNA TGTGCCAGCAGCTGGGGGGATTCCTACAATGAGCAGTTCTTC.

This clone was observed a single time. V gene TRBV3-1 (or the pseudogene TRBV3-2) combines with J gene TRBJ2-1, with 9 positions matching TRBD2. The CDR3 extends over 14 amino acids. Germline V lookup: CDR1 LGHDT, CDR2 YNNKEL (reference sequence). J gave up 5 bases and V 4 bases, and 3 bases lay outside the gene matches. The chain's CDR3 is CASSPGGRDNEQFF. The CDR3 DNA sequence: TGTGCCAGCAGCCCTGGCGGGAGGGACAATGAGCAGTTCTTC.

This clone appeared once. The chain joins TRBV4-3 to TRBJ2-1; TRBD2 aligns across 9 bases. CDR1 is LGHNA and CDR2 is YSLEER in the germline V gene. This CDR3 contains 15 residues. V lost 1 base to trimming and J lost 9 bases; unmatched junction nucleotides: 7. For the CDR3, the DNA is TGCGCCAGCAGCCAAGTCTGGCGGGAGGGACTTGAGCAGTTCTTC. This sequence encodes CASSQVWREGLEQFF.

CDR3 in DNA: TGTGCCAGCAGTTTAGACAGACAAGAGACCCAGTACTTC. Protein product: CASSLDRQETQYF. V and J are TRBV27 and TRBJ2-5; TRBD1 is a possible D gene (5 bases). The CDR3 is made up of 13 amino acids. The germline V gene has CDR1 MNHEY and CDR2 SMNVEV (reference sequence). V lost 2 bases, J lost 2 bases, and 6 bases lay in between.

This sequence joins TRBV5-6 and TRBJ2-7; tentatively, D is TRBD2 (5 bases). V lost 5 bases and J lost 1, with 13 bases in between. Germline CDR1 reads SGHDT; CDR2 reads YYEEEE. The CDR3 consists of 14 residues. This CDR3 is CASSVAGGSYEQYF. CDR3 sequence (DNA): TGTGCCAGCAGTGTAGCAGGCGGGTCCTACGAGCAGTACTTC.

This chain uses TRBV5-4 with TRBJ2-3; 14 bases agree with TRBD2. The CDR3 totals 15 residues. Germline V gene sequence: CDR1 SGHNT, CDR2 YYREEE (reference sequence). The J segment lost 4 bases and the V segment lost 4 bases, leaving 2 bases of the junction unmatched. The CDR3 region is CASSRGLAGADTQYF. Written as DNA, the CDR3 is TGTGCCAGCAGCCGGGGACTAGCGGGAGCAGATACGCAGTATTTT.

V usage is TRBV5-4 and J usage is TRBJ1-2; a weak D match, TRBD1 (6 bases). V was shortened by 6 bases and J by 4 bases, with 16 bases between the two germline ends. The germline V gene encodes CDR1 SGHNT and CDR2 YYREEE (reference sequence). This CDR3 is 14 amino acids long. Here the CDR3 reads CASIVWGGGYGYTF. DNA for the CDR3: TGTGCCAGCATCGTATGGGGGGGCGGCTATGGCTACACCTTC.

On this clone: A junction boundary mismatches the germline segment, possibly from a read error. This chain connects TRBV7-9 to TRBJ1-6; 8 nucleotides match TRBD1. Germline V gene data show CDR1 as SEHNR and CDR2 as FQNEAQ (reference sequence). The CDR3 spans 15 residues. The DNA of the CDR3 is TGTGCCAGCAGCTTAGACGGACAGGGTAATACACCCCTCCACTTT. Its translation is CASSLDGQGNTPLHF. Looking up the rest from reference TRBV7-9 and TRBJ1-6 gives the full variable domain: DTGVSQNPRHKITKRGQNVTFRCDPISEHNRLYWYRQTLGQGPEFLTYFQNEAQLEKSRLLSDRFSAERPKGSFSTLEIQRTEQGDSAMYLCASSLDGQGNTPLHFGNGTRLTVT.

The V and J genes are TRBV27 and TRBJ2-2; D might be TRBD2 (5 bases). Trimming took off 6 bases at V and 3 bases at J, with 14 bases between the two ends. The CDR3 totals 15 residues. The germline V gene has CDR1 MNHEY and CDR2 SMNVEV (reference sequence). The CDR3 bases are TGTGCCAGCAGGAGGTACGAGGGTTACACCGGGGAGCTGTTTTTT. Its translation is CASRRYEGYTGELFF.

The chain employs TRBV5-4 and TRBJ1-2; TRBD1 is a possible D gene (6 bases). The CDR3 has 13 residues. Trimming removed 4 bases at V and 8 bases at J, with 15 bases between. From germline, CDR1 is SGHNT and CDR2 YYREEE (reference sequence). DNA for the CDR3: TGTGCCAGCAGCCACAGGGTTTTGAGAGGCTACACCTTC. Its protein product is CASSHRVLRGYTF.

The chain couples TRBV30 to TRBJ1-1; 8 bases map to TRBD1. In germline, CDR1 is GTSNPN, CDR2 SVGIG (reference sequence). The CDR3 length is 12 residues. V shed 8 bases and J 4 bases; nucleotides not matched to a gene: 6. The CDR3 DNA reads as TGTGCCGGGGACAGGTTGGCCACTGAAGCTTTCTTT. Translation: CAGDRLATEAFF.

The V call is TRBV24-1, the J call TRBJ2-3, with D possibly TRBD2 on 5 matching bases. The length of the CDR3 is 11 residues. Germline V lookup: CDR1 KGHDR, CDR2 SFDVKD. V gave up 12 bases and J gave up 2 bases, with 8 bases separating them. CDR3 sequence reads: CAAGVTDTQYF. CDR3 coding DNA: TGTGCCGCGGGTGTCACAGATACGCAGTATTTT.

The CDR3 protein is CASSIRTDAYEQYF. The DNA for the CDR3 is TGTGCCAGTAGTATTAGGACAGACGCCTACGAGCAGTACTTC. This chain uses TRBV19 with TRBJ2-7; D might be TRBD1 (6 bases). Germline V gene lookup returns CDR1 LNHDA and CDR2 SQIVND (reference sequence). Trimming shortened V by 3 bases and J by 2 bases, and 11 bases separated the two germline ends. The CDR3 loop spans 14 amino acids.